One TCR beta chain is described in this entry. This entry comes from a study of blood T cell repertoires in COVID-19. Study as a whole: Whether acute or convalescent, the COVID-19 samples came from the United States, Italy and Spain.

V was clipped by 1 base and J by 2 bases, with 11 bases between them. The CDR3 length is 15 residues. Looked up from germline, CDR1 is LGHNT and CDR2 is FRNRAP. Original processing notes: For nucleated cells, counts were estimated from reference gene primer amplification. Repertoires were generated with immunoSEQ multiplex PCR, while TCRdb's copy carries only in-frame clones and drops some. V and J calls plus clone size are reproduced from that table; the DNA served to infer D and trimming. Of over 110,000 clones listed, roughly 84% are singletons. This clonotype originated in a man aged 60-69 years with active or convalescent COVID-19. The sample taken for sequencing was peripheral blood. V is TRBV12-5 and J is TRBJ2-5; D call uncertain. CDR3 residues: CASGLGREEQETQYF. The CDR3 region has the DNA TGTGCTAGTGGTTTGGGACGTGAGGAACAAGAGACCCAGTACTTC.